The next 9 T cell receptor beta chains were all read from a single sample in a study of cytomegalovirus exposure and HLA in healthy donors. The primer mix had 60 Vbeta and 13 Jbeta primers. Profiling relied on immunoSEQ multiplex PCR, and the TCRdb table lists in-frame clones only, not all of them. The data show 180,000 or so clones, more than 60% seen once. Material: PBMCs. Receptors originate from a woman in her thirties or forties in good health and CMV-seropositive.

CDR3 in DNA: TGTGCCAGCAGTGAAGCGAGCGACAGGATCACAGATACGCAGTATTTT. It yields the protein CASSEASDRITDTQYF. The rearrangement uses TRBV6-1 and TRBJ2-3; a weak D match, TRBD1 (6 bases). From germline, CDR1 is MNHNS and CDR2 SASEGT. Trimming cost V 0 bases and J 2 bases, with 12 bases left between them. The CDR3 consists of 16 residues.

This sequence joins TRBV7-2 and TRBJ2-2, with 9 bases lining up with TRBD1. This CDR3 contains 15 residues. Trimming removed 4 bases from V and 7 bases from J; junction bases left unmatched: 7. Germline V gene sequence: CDR1 SGHTA, CDR2 FQGNSA. The CDR3 sequence is CASSSYRGQGGELFF. The CDR3 nucleotides read TGTGCCAGCAGCTCCTACAGGGGGCAAGGCGGGGAGCTGTTTTTT.

The chain uses TRBV29-1 and TRBJ2-1; D gene unclear. The germline V and J ends were trimmed by 6 bases and 8 bases, with 11 bases remaining between them. CDR3 length equals 11 residues. CDR1 SQVTM and CDR2 ANQGSEA come from the germline V gene. The CDR3 DNA is TGCAGCGTCTCCCAGGTGGATGAGCAGTTCTTC. Encoded protein: CSVSQVDEQFF.

The chain joins TRBV28 to TRBJ1-2; a possible D gene is TRBD1 (5 bases). Germline CDR1 MDHEN, CDR2 SYDVKM. This CDR3 comprises 14 residues. Trimming shortened V by 1 base and J by 6 bases, and 12 bases separated the two germline ends. The CDR3 DNA is TGTGCCAGCAGTTTATTGGGCAGGGTGGATGGCTACACCTTC. This codes for CASSLLGRVDGYTF.

This chain links TRBV7-9 with TRBJ2-3, with 10 bases aligning to TRBD2. V was pared by 5 bases and J by 0 bases, with 14 bases of the junction left unmatched. Germline V gene data show CDR1 as SEHNR and CDR2 as FQNEAQ (reference sequence). CDR3 length equals 19 residues. CDR3 bases: TGTGCCAGCAGCCCCTACGGCATAGCGGGAGGCCCGAGCACAGATACGCAGTATTTT. Translating it yields CASSPYGIAGGPSTDTQYF.

The chain recombines TRBV18 with TRBJ1-4; 7 bases line up with TRBD1. The CDR3 totals 14 residues. The V and J ends lost 4 bases and 4 bases, in that order; junction bases with no gene match: 3. Per the germline V gene, CDR1 is KGHSH and CDR2 is LQKENI. The CDR3 loop reads CASSRDRDNEKLFF. The CDR3 DNA follows: TGTGCCAGCTCACGGGACAGAGATAATGAAAAACTGTTTTTT.

The genes are TRBV7-9 and TRBJ1-4, with D unclear. Germline V lookup: CDR1 SEHNR, CDR2 FQNEAQ (reference sequence). The CDR3 runs to 14 residues. V was shortened by 3 bases and J by 6 bases, with 11 bases between the two germline ends. Written as DNA, the CDR3 is TGTGCCAGCAGCTTCCTAGAAGGTCATGAAAAACTGTTTTTT. Translated: CASSFLEGHEKLFF. Filled out from reference TRBV7-9 and TRBJ1-4, the complete variable domain reads DTGVSQNPRHKITKRGQNVTFRCDPISEHNRLYWYRQTLGQGPEFLTYFQNEAQLEKSRLLSDRFSAERPKGSFSTLEIQRTEQGDSAMYLCASSFLEGHEKLFFGSGTQLSVL.

J is TRBJ1-6 and V is TRBV9; D gene unclear. Germline V lookup: CDR1 SGDLS, CDR2 YYNGEE. The CDR3 is 14 residues long. V lost 5 bases to trimming and J lost 10 bases, with 16 bases between them. The CDR3 sequence: CASSVYTGGSPLHF. DNA for the CDR3: TGTGCCAGCAGTGTGTATACGGGTGGGTCACCCCTCCACTTT.

This clone has a handful of counts. The chain has TRBV5-4 and TRBJ2-3; 13 nucleotides agree with TRBD2. The CDR3 has 16 residues. CDR1 SGHNT and CDR2 YYREEE come from the germline V gene (reference sequence). The trim removed 3 bases at V and 3 bases at J, leaving 4 bases unmatched. CDR3 sequence (DNA): TGTGCCAGCAGCTCCTGGACTAGCGGGAGTACAGATACGCAGTATTTT. This codes for CASSSWTSGSTDTQYF.